This TCR beta chain was sequenced during a study of T cell changes during pregnancy in multiple sclerosis. TCRdb's table, derived via immunoSEQ multiplex PCR, lists solely in-frame clones and lacks some. This table has 55,000 to 80,000 clones, roughly 92% appearing once. Germline assignment: CDR1 SGDLS and CDR2 YYNGEE. V was shortened by 4 bases and J by 0 bases, with 11 bases between the two germline ends. The CDR3 has 15 residues. This TCR was recovered from a female donor with multiple sclerosis, enrolled in a pregnancy study. V usage is TRBV9 and J usage is TRBJ2-1, with D possibly matching TRBD2 (6 bases). Sample: CD8+ T cells from peripheral blood mononuclear cells, taken in the second trimester of pregnancy. The CDR3: CASSTRGSSYNEQFF. CDR3 DNA sequence: TGTGCCAGCAGCACCCGGGGGAGCTCCTACAATGAGCAGTTCTTC.